The 28 T cell receptor beta chains presented below share a single source sample, sequenced in a study of cytomegalovirus exposure and HLA in healthy donors. PCR involved 60 Vbeta and 13 Jbeta primers. Repertoires were generated with immunoSEQ multiplex PCR, while TCRdb's copy carries only in-frame clones and drops some. The sample has just over 150,000 clones; around 82% are singletons. The specimen sequenced was PBMCs. Receptors originate from a woman aged 50 to 60 in good health and CMV-seropositive.

The chain has TRBV7-3 and TRBJ2-1, with D maybe TRBD2 (5 bases). V was trimmed by 5 bases and J by 5 bases, leaving 16 bases between them. Germline values: CDR1 SGHTA, CDR2 FQGTGA. This CDR3 region has 15 residues. CDR3 sequence reads: CASSADGRGNNEQFF. The DNA for the CDR3 is TGTGCCAGCAGCGCGGACGGTCGGGGAAACAATGAGCAGTTCTTC.

This chain joins TRBV5-1 and TRBJ2-7; no firm D call. With 0 bases removed from V and 2 bases from J, the gap between germline ends came to 9 bases. Germline V lookup: CDR1 SGHRS, CDR2 YFSETQ. This CDR3 contains 14 residues. CDR3 amino acids: CASSLAGTAYEQYF. For the CDR3, the DNA is TGCGCCAGCAGCTTGGCCGGTACAGCCTACGAGCAGTACTTC. Filled out from reference TRBV5-1 and TRBJ2-7, the complete variable domain reads KAGVTQTPRYLIKTRGQQVTLSCSPISGHRSVSWYQQTPGQGLQFLFEYFSETQRNKGNFPGRFSGRQFSNSRSEMNVSTLELGDSALYLCASSLAGTAYEQYFGPGTRLTVT.

The chain recombines TRBV5-4 with TRBJ2-3; 9 bases line up with TRBD2. The CDR3 covers 16 residues. The germline V gene encodes CDR1 SGHNT and CDR2 YYREEE (reference sequence). V gave up 3 bases and J gave up 1 base; unmatched junction bases: 6. The CDR3: CASSWEAGGGTDTQYF. The CDR3 DNA is TGTGCCAGCAGCTGGGAAGCGGGGGGCGGCACAGATACGCAGTATTTT.

The chain recombines TRBV9 with TRBJ1-6; possibly TRBD1 for D (5 bases). Trimming cost V 3 bases and J 9 bases, with 19 bases left between them. This CDR3 is 16 amino acids long. CDR1 SGDLS and CDR2 YYNGEE come from the germline V gene. CDR3 nucleotides: TGTGCCAGCAGCGCGGGGGAGGTACCGCGGGGTTCACCCCTCCACTTT. Residues: CASSAGEVPRGSPLHF.

The chain carries TRBV10-2 and TRBJ2-7; TRBD2 might be the D (6 bases). Germline V gene lookup returns CDR1 WSHSY and CDR2 SAAADI. Deletions cut 8 bases from V and 2 bases from J, with 16 bases between. The CDR3 runs 14 residues. CDR3 sequence reads: CASHSGRDPYEQYF. Written as DNA, the CDR3 is TGCGCCAGCCATTCGGGGCGGGACCCCTACGAGCAGTACTTC.

This chain joins TRBV15 and TRBJ2-2; 8 nucleotides agree with TRBD2. Germline CDR1 reads LNHNV; CDR2 reads YYDKDF (reference sequence). The CDR3 covers 15 residues. V shed 5 bases, J shed 7 bases, and the junction held 9 bases outside the gene matches. The chain's CDR3 is CATSFSRGAGGELFF. CDR3 bases: TGTGCCACCAGCTTCTCGCGGGGGGCTGGCGGGGAGCTGTTTTTT. The full variable domain, rest sourced from reference TRBV15 and TRBJ2-2, is DAMVIQNPRYQVTQFGKPVTLSCSQTLNHNVMYWYQQKSSQAPKLLFHYYDKDFNNEADTPDNFQSRRPNTSFCFLDIRSPGLGDTAMYLCATSFSRGAGGELFFGEGSRLTVL.

This rearrangement joins TRBV4-3 to TRBJ1-1; 7 positions agree with TRBD1. Germline CDR1 and CDR2: LGHNA and YSLEER. The junction had 9 bases not matched to a gene; V was cut back by 4 bases and J by 4 bases. The CDR3 spans 15 residues. CDR3 sequence reads: CASSLYQGGVTEAFF. CDR3 nucleotides: TGCGCCAGCAGCCTCTACCAGGGGGGCGTCACTGAAGCTTTCTTT.

The chain is built from TRBV27 and TRBJ2-2, with 7 bases identical to TRBD1. The CDR3 spans 13 residues. The germline V gene encodes CDR1 MNHEY and CDR2 SMNVEV (reference sequence). V gave up 8 bases and J gave up 0 bases; unmatched junction bases: 0. The CDR3 region has the DNA TGTGCCAGCGGGACAGCGAACACCGGGGAGCTGTTTTTT. Amino acids: CASGTANTGELFF.

This CDR3 is CSASQGAVNEKLFF. CDR3 nucleotide sequence: TGCAGCGCTTCACAGGGGGCGGTTAATGAAAAACTGTTTTTT. The chain links TRBV29-1 to TRBJ1-4; 9 bases are shared with TRBD1. Germline loops: CDR1 SQVTM, CDR2 ANQGSEA. V lost 7 bases and J lost 4; bases outside the gene matches: 7. CDR3 size: 14 residues. Supplemented by reference TRBV29-1 and TRBJ1-4, the full variable domain reads SAVISQKPSRDICQRGTSLTIQCQVDSQVTMMFWYRQQPGQSLTLIATANQGSEATYESGFVIDKFPISRPNLTFSTLTVSNMSPEDSSIYLCSASQGAVNEKLFFGSGTQLSVL.

This clone was picked up one time. Compared with germline, one end of the junction differs, possibly owing to a read error. V gene TRBV7-9 combines with J gene TRBJ1-6; no firm D call. This CDR3 comprises 14 residues. CDR1 and CDR2 from the germline V gene are SEHNR and FQNEAQ (reference sequence). CDR3 amino acids: CSSSSVRGNSPLHF. In DNA form, the CDR3 reads TGTTCCAGCAGCTCCGTGCGCGGGAATTCACCCCTCCACTTT.

The chain uses TRBV15 and TRBJ2-1; 8 nucleotides align to TRBD2. The V gene end was trimmed by 5 bases and the J gene end by 8 bases; junction bases not matched to a gene: 5. Germline-derived CDR1 and CDR2 are LNHNV and YYDKDF (reference sequence). This CDR3 spans 13 amino acids. CDR3 DNA sequence: TGTGCCACCAGCCCCGGGGGGGCACATGAGCAGTTCTTC. Its protein is CATSPGGAHEQFF.

The CDR3 loop reads CASSEAGGAILGYTF. The CDR3 region has the DNA TGTGCCAGCAGTGAAGCGGGGGGGGCTATTCTTGGCTACACCTTC. The genes are TRBV2 and TRBJ1-2; TRBD1 might be the D (6 bases). The V gene's germline CDR1 is SNHLY and CDR2 FYNNEI. V dropped 0 bases and J dropped 7 bases, with 15 bases sitting between them. This CDR3 spans 15 amino acids.

The rearrangement joins TRBV9 to TRBJ2-7, with TRBD1 matching 7 bases. Per germline, CDR1 SGDLS and CDR2 YYNGEE. The CDR3 is made up of 15 amino acids. Unmatched junction bases numbered 12, after V lost 3 bases and J lost 6 bases. The CDR3 coding sequence is TGTGCCAGCAGCGCCTCACAGGGGATCTCCGCCGAGCAGTACTTC. Translating it yields CASSASQGISAEQYF.

On this clone itself: The identical CDR3 is also encoded by other nucleotide sequences in the sample. V is TRBV6-6 and J is TRBJ1-2; 8 bases align to TRBD1. The CDR3 extends over 13 amino acids. Germline CDR1 and CDR2: MNHNY and SVGAGI (reference sequence). Germline trimming cut 5 bases from V and 3 bases from J; bases unmatched to any gene: 2. In nucleotides, the CDR3 is TGTGCCAGCAGTCCACAGGGGGACTATGGCTACACCTTC. This sequence encodes CASSPQGDYGYTF.

The chain carries TRBV4-3 and TRBJ2-1; TRBD1 aligns across 8 bases. V was pared by 0 bases and J by 7 bases, with 11 bases of the junction left unmatched. CDR3 length: 17 residues. The germline V gene encodes CDR1 LGHNA and CDR2 YSLEER. In nucleotides, the CDR3 is TGCGCCAGCAGCCAAGATCCGCGGGACAGGAAAAGGAATGAGCAGTTCTTC. Its translation: CASSQDPRDRKRNEQFF.

The chain employs TRBV29-1 and TRBJ2-3, with 12 bases identical to TRBD2. J was trimmed by 0 bases and V by 3 bases; bases with no gene match: 7. The CDR3 contains 17 residues. CDR1 is SQVTM, CDR2 ANQGSEA, per germline. CDR3 DNA sequence: TGCAGCGTTGATCCCCAAGGACTAGCGGGGAGCACAGATACGCAGTATTTT. Protein sequence: CSVDPQGLAGSTDTQYF.

This clone was counted once. The chain employs TRBV14 and TRBJ2-1; the match to TRBD2 covers 11 bases. The V segment lost 4 bases and the J segment 1 base; nucleotides outside the gene matches: 18. This CDR3 has 21 amino acids. From germline, CDR1 is SGHDN and CDR2 FVKESK. CDR3 in DNA: TGTGCCAGCAGCCCGTACCGGGGGTTAGCGGGGGGGCCAAGATCCTACAATGAGCAGTTCTTC. Encoded protein: CASSPYRGLAGGPRSYNEQFF. Based on the CDR3 plus reference TRBV14 and TRBJ2-1, the full variable domain is EAGVTQFPSHSVIEKGQTVTLRCDPISGHDNLYWYRRVMGKEIKFLLHFVKESKQDESGMPNNRFLAERTGGTYSTLKVQPAELEDSGVYFCASSPYRGLAGGPRSYNEQFFGPGTRLTVL.

This clone was counted between two and nine times. The genes are TRBV14 and TRBJ2-3, with 11 bases that match TRBD2. V shed 4 bases, J shed 3 bases, and the junction held 6 bases outside the gene matches. This CDR3 contains 16 residues. The germline V gene has CDR1 SGHDN and CDR2 FVKESK. CDR3 coding DNA: TGTGCCAGCAGCCGTGTAGCGGGGGGGCGGACAGATACGCAGTATTTT. It codes for CASSRVAGGRTDTQYF. Based on the CDR3 plus reference TRBV14 and TRBJ2-3, the full variable domain is EAGVTQFPSHSVIEKGQTVTLRCDPISGHDNLYWYRRVMGKEIKFLLHFVKESKQDESGMPNNRFLAERTGGTYSTLKVQPAELEDSGVYFCASSRVAGGRTDTQYFGPGTRLTVL.

The J gene is TRBJ1-1, the V gene TRBV6-5; D uncertain. CDR3 length equals 13 residues. V lost 5 bases and J 3 bases, leaving 10 bases between the germline ends. The germline gives CDR1 MNHEY, CDR2 SVGAGI. The CDR3 DNA reads TGTGCCAGCAGTCGGCGGTCGGACACTGAAGCTTTCTTT. Translating gives CASSRRSDTEAFF.

This clone was counted a few times. The chain's CDR3 is CASSDGGAVETQYF. CDR3 nucleotide sequence: TGTGCCAGCAGCGACGGGGGGGCGGTTGAGACCCAGTACTTC. The J gene is TRBJ2-5, the V gene TRBV28; 8 bases map to TRBD2. The CDR3 has 14 residues. CDR1 is MDHEN and CDR2 is SYDVKM in the germline V gene. V lost 6 bases, J lost 5 bases, and 8 bases stayed unmatched. Variable domain in full (rest from reference TRBV28 and TRBJ2-5): DVKVTQSSRYLVKRTGEKVFLECVQDMDHENMFWYRQDPGLGLRLIYFSYDVKMKEKGDIPEGYSVSREKKERFSLILESASTNQTSMYLCASSDGGAVETQYFGPGTRLLVL.

CDR3 nucleotide sequence: TGTGCCTGGAGCATCAATGACAGGGGTAACAATGAGCAGTTCTTC. It codes for CAWSINDRGNNEQFF. The rearrangement uses TRBV30 and TRBJ2-1; 8 nucleotides line up with TRBD1. CDR3 length: 15 residues. J gave up 5 bases and V 3 bases, and 9 bases lay outside the gene matches. Germline loops: CDR1 GTSNPN, CDR2 SVGIG (reference sequence).

The V gene is TRBV18, the J gene TRBJ1-1, with 8 bases matching TRBD1. V gave up 0 bases and J gave up 4 bases; unmatched junction bases: 7. CDR1 is KGHSH, CDR2 LQKENI, per germline. The CDR3 has 16 amino acids. The DNA of the CDR3 is TGTGCCAGCTCACCACCGGCAGGGGGCGCGACCACTGAAGCTTTCTTT. Its protein product is CASSPPAGGATTEAFF. The variable domain in full, with the rest retrieved from reference TRBV18 and TRBJ1-1, is NAGVMQNPRHLVRRRGQEARLRCSPMKGHSHVYWYRQLPEEGLKFMVYLQKENIIDESGMPKERFSAEFPKEGPSILRIQQVVRGDSAAYFCASSPPAGGATTEAFFGQGTRLTVV.

This sequence joins TRBV4-1 and TRBJ2-3; maybe TRBD2 (5 bases). CDR1 is MGHRA and CDR2 is YSYEKL in the germline V gene. There are 16 residues in the CDR3. V shed 2 bases and J shed 0 bases, with 12 bases lying between them. CDR3: CASSQRLSSSTDTQYF. CDR3 nucleotide sequence: TGCGCCAGCAGCCAAAGACTATCCTCTAGCACAGATACGCAGTATTTT.

This sequence joins TRBV2 and TRBJ1-4; 11 bases match TRBD1. The V segment lost 3 bases and the J segment 10 bases; nucleotides outside the gene matches: 10. The V gene's germline CDR1 is SNHLY and CDR2 FYNNEI. This CDR3 spans 16 amino acids. CDR3 nucleotide sequence: TGTGCCAGCAGTGATCCCCCGGGACAGGGGGAGGGAAAACTGTTTTTT. This codes for CASSDPPGQGEGKLFF.

The chain joins TRBV5-6 to TRBJ2-1; TRBD2 matches at 12 bases. V dropped 3 bases and J dropped 3; count of bases not matched to a gene: 4. This CDR3 is 16 amino acids long. From germline, CDR1 is SGHDT and CDR2 YYEEEE. The CDR3 DNA is TGTGCCAGCAGCTCACCTAGCGGGGGGGGCTACAATGAGCAGTTCTTC. It specifies CASSSPSGGGYNEQFF.

Of note for this clone: The junction shows a germline mismatch at one end, possibly a read error. This chain uses TRBV5-6 with TRBJ1-3; D might be TRBD1 (5 bases). The CDR3 contains 14 residues. Germline CDR1 is SGHDT and CDR2 is YYEEEE. The chain's CDR3 is CASSLMYGGSTIYF. The CDR3 coding sequence is TGTGCCAGCAGCTTAATGTACGGGGGAAGCACCATATATTTT.

This clone showed up just once. The chain links TRBV2 to TRBJ1-5, with D possibly being TRBD1 (5 bases). Trimming shortened V by 0 bases and J by 1 base, and 7 bases separated the two germline ends. Germline V gene lookup returns CDR1 SNHLY and CDR2 FYNNEI. The CDR3 sequence is 15 residues long. CDR3 sequence reads: CASSEASGSNQPQHF. The CDR3 bases are TGTGCCAGCAGTGAAGCGTCAGGGAGCAATCAGCCCCAGCATTTT.

The chain links TRBV29-1 to TRBJ2-2, with TRBD2 matching 7 bases. After removal of 6 bases from V and 3 bases from J, the junction contained 4 bases not matched to a gene. Looked up from germline, CDR1 is SQVTM and CDR2 is ANQGSEA. The CDR3 length is 13 residues. The CDR3 coding sequence is TGCAGCGTGGCCCGGGGGGACACCGGGGAGCTGTTTTTT. It is translated as CSVARGDTGELFF.